The clone carrying this T cell receptor beta chain was observed a single time. The repertoire was sequenced with immunoSEQ multiplex PCR; TCRdb's copy has only in-frame clones and lacks some. The sample records 18,000 or so clones, around 77% being singletons. Treatment meaning: randomized to nivolumab then ipilimumab (arm A) or the reverse (arm B). DNA-damaging chemotherapy had not been given to any patient beforehand. The data are from a study of sequential checkpoint blockade in melanoma. This TCR derives from a human donor with melanoma. The sequenced sample was CD8+ T cells sorted from blood (inferred from file names), obtained from a patient given nivolumab and ipilimumab in sequence.

The CDR3 DNA sequence: TGTGCCAGCAGCCGAGGTAGGAATCAGCCCCAGCATTTT. Translated, it gives CASSRGRNQPQHF. This rearrangement joins TRBV7-9 to TRBJ1-5; D call uncertain. The V end was cut by 5 bases, the J end by 4 bases, with 9 bases between. The CDR3 is 13 amino acids. From germline, CDR1 is SEHNR and CDR2 FQNEAQ (reference sequence).